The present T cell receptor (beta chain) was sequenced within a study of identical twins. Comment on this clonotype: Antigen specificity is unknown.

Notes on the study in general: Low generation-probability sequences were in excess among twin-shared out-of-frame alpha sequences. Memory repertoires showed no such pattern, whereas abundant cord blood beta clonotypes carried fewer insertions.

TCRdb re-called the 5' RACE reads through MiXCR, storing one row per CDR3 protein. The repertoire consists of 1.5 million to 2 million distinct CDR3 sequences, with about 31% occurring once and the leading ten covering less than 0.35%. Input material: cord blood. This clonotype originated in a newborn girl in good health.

The CDR3 sequence is CASSRDSLDNEQYF. CDR3 coding DNA: TGTGCCAGCAGTCGGGACAGTCTCGACAATGAGCAGTACTTC. The J gene is TRBJ2-5, the V gene TRBV2; 7 bases line up with TRBD1. V was clipped by 5 bases and J by 11 bases; unmatched bases: 14. The V gene's germline CDR1 is SNHLY and CDR2 FYNNEI. The CDR3 has 14 residues.